The 26 T cell receptor beta chains in this list originate from one sample, sequenced in a study of blood T cell repertoires in COVID-19. Only in-frame clones appear in the TCRdb table, and some are missing; sequencing was by immunoSEQ multiplex PCR. This table has about 380,000 clones, less than 85% appearing once. The specimen sequenced was peripheral blood. The origin of the receptors is a woman aged 18-35 years with acute or convalescent COVID-19.

The chain is built from TRBV7-9 and TRBJ2-4; TRBD2 might be the D (6 bases). This CDR3 is built from 13 residues. V lost 6 bases and J 4 bases, leaving 10 bases between the germline ends. Germline V gene sequence: CDR1 SEHNR, CDR2 FQNEAQ (reference sequence). CDR3 bases: TGTGCCAGCAGTTCCCGGGGGAAAAACATTCAGTACTTC. Its translation: CASSSRGKNIQYF.

This chain joins TRBV2 and TRBJ1-4, with 7 bases matching TRBD1. The V gene's germline CDR1 is SNHLY and CDR2 FYNNEI. The V segment lost 5 bases and the J segment 5 bases; nucleotides outside the gene matches: 5. This CDR3 is built from 14 residues. This CDR3 is CASSSGQKNEKLFF. DNA for the CDR3: TGTGCCAGCAGTTCGGGACAGAAAAATGAAAAACTGTTTTTT.

This chain links TRBV2 with TRBJ1-5; maybe TRBD1 (6 bases). Germline CDR1 and CDR2: SNHLY and FYNNEI. Trimming removed 6 bases at V and 2 bases at J, with 14 bases between. CDR3 size: 15 residues. The CDR3 loop is CASREGGYGNQPQHF. The CDR3 nucleotides read TGTGCCAGCAGGGAGGGGGGGTACGGCAATCAGCCCCAGCATTTT.

This clone was picked up a small number of times. This chain links TRBV2 with TRBJ2-2, with TRBD1 matching over 7 bases. Per the germline V gene, CDR1 is SNHLY and CDR2 is FYNNEI. The J segment lost 5 bases and the V segment lost 11 bases, leaving 11 bases of the junction unmatched. The CDR3 consists of 14 residues. The CDR3 bases are TGTGCCGGGGCCCGACAGGGTCTGACCGGGGAGCTGTTTTTT. This gives the protein CAGARQGLTGELFF.

V gene TRBV5-1 combines with J gene TRBJ2-5; 9 positions match TRBD1. This CDR3 region has 15 residues. CDR1 is SGHRS, CDR2 YFSETQ, per germline. Trimming removed 3 bases from V and 4 bases from J; junction bases left unmatched: 7. The CDR3 protein is CASSSLKTGGETQYF. Written as DNA, the CDR3 is TGCGCCAGCAGCTCCCTTAAGACAGGGGGAGAGACCCAGTACTTC.

The CDR3 region is CASSRDRDDIQYF. The CDR3 DNA reads TGTGCCAGCAGCCGCGACAGGGATGACATTCAGTACTTC. The gene calls are TRBV5-4 and TRBJ2-4; TRBD1 agrees at 7 bases. The CDR3 loop spans 13 amino acids. Germline loops: CDR1 SGHNT, CDR2 YYREEE (reference sequence). The trim removed 4 bases at V and 8 bases at J, leaving 6 bases unmatched.

The rearrangement uses TRBV27 and TRBJ2-7; TRBD2 agrees at 10 bases. This CDR3 contains 15 residues. In germline, CDR1 is MNHEY, CDR2 SMNVEV (reference sequence). J lost 6 bases, V lost 4 bases, and 9 bases had no gene match. DNA for the CDR3: TGTGCCAGCAGTTCGCCGGGACTAGCGATGGGCGAGCAGTACTTC. Translating gives CASSSPGLAMGEQYF.

This clone was seen a few times. The CDR3 nucleotides read TGTGCCAGCAGTGTCAGGGACTACGAGCAGTACTTC. Translating gives CASSVRDYEQYF. The rearrangement uses TRBV2 and TRBJ2-7; a weak D match, TRBD1 (5 bases). Trimming took off 4 bases at V and 3 bases at J, with 7 bases between the two ends. Germline values: CDR1 SNHLY, CDR2 FYNNEI. The CDR3 runs 12 residues.

This chain uses TRBV28 with TRBJ2-3, with TRBD1 matching over 7 bases. Unmatched junction bases numbered 8, after V lost 11 bases and J lost 3 bases. Germline CDR1 is MDHEN and CDR2 is SYDVKM. There are 13 residues in the CDR3. CDR3 bases: TGTGCCTCCCAGGGGGTAGATACAGATACGCAGTATTTT. Translating it yields CASQGVDTDTQYF.

The chain links TRBV7-9 to TRBJ1-1; the D is unclear. Trimming cost V 5 bases and J 1 base, with 14 bases left between them. The germline V gene encodes CDR1 SEHNR and CDR2 FQNEAQ (reference sequence). There are 15 residues in the CDR3. The CDR3 reads CASSPTLDKNTEAFF. In DNA form, the CDR3 reads TGTGCCAGCAGCCCAACCCTCGACAAGAACACTGAAGCTTTCTTT.

The chain is built from TRBV5-1 and TRBJ1-4; the match to TRBD1 covers 7 bases. J was trimmed by 0 bases and V by 4 bases; bases with no gene match: 9. Germline values: CDR1 SGHRS, CDR2 YFSETQ. This CDR3 is built from 17 residues. The CDR3 DNA follows: TGCGCCAGCAGCAGGACAGGCTCACTTACAACTAATGAAAAACTGTTTTTT. It specifies CASSRTGSLTTNEKLFF. Supplemented by reference TRBV5-1 and TRBJ1-4, the full variable domain reads KAGVTQTPRYLIKTRGQQVTLSCSPISGHRSVSWYQQTPGQGLQFLFEYFSETQRNKGNFPGRFSGRQFSNSRSEMNVSTLELGDSALYLCASSRTGSLTTNEKLFFGSGTQLSVL.

V gene TRBV6-5 combines with J gene TRBJ2-5, with D possibly matching TRBD1 (5 bases). Trimming stripped 2 bases from V and 2 bases from J, with 12 bases between. CDR3 length: 15 amino acids. Germline loops: CDR1 MNHEY, CDR2 SVGAGI. The CDR3 protein is CASSYAGLLQETQYF. The CDR3, as DNA: TGTGCCAGCAGTTACGCAGGGCTACTACAAGAGACCCAGTACTTC.

The chain carries TRBV5-1 and TRBJ2-7, with D possibly matching TRBD2 (5 bases). The CDR3 is made up of 11 amino acids. Germline loops: CDR1 SGHRS, CDR2 YFSETQ. Trimming removed 2 bases at V and 6 bases at J, with 6 bases between. The CDR3 coding sequence is TGCGCCAGCAGCTTCGGGGTCGAGCAGTACTTC. It translates to CASSFGVEQYF.

V usage is TRBV14 and J usage is TRBJ1-2, with D possibly matching TRBD1 (6 bases). V was pared by 3 bases and J by 6 bases, with 17 bases between. Looked up from germline, CDR1 is SGHDN and CDR2 is FVKESK. CDR3 length: 15 amino acids. The CDR3 nucleotides are TGTGCCAGCAGCCACCCGGCGTGGGACATTAATGGCTACACCTTC. This translates into CASSHPAWDINGYTF.

CDR3 protein: CASSGTGGWNTEAFF. As DNA, the CDR3 is TGTGCCAGCAGCGGAACAGGGGGATGGAACACTGAAGCTTTCTTT. The chain has TRBV9 and TRBJ1-1, with 8 bases that match TRBD1. The germline V gene has CDR1 SGDLS and CDR2 YYNGEE. The CDR3 has 15 residues. J lost 1 base, V lost 3 bases, and 5 bases had no gene match.

The chain has TRBV4-2 and TRBJ2-5; D may be TRBD2 (6 bases). The germline V gene encodes CDR1 LGHNA and CDR2 YNFKEQ. The CDR3 totals 17 residues. V lost 0 bases and J 0 bases, leaving 14 bases between the germline ends. The CDR3 coding sequence is TGTGCCAGCAGCCAAGAGGTCCTAGCGCAGTACCAAGAGACCCAGTACTTC. Its translation is CASSQEVLAQYQETQYF.

The V gene is TRBV6-5, the J gene TRBJ2-7, with TRBD2 matching 9 bases. Germline V gene sequence: CDR1 MNHEY, CDR2 SVGAGI. Losses at the gene ends were 5 bases for V and 3 bases for J; bases not matched to a gene: 8. The CDR3 runs to 15 residues. The CDR3 here is CASSRPGLADYEQYF. CDR3 nucleotide sequence: TGTGCCAGCAGTCGTCCGGGACTAGCAGACTACGAGCAGTACTTC.

This rearrangement joins TRBV7-2 to TRBJ2-1, with TRBD2 identical over 8 bases. Germline V gene data show CDR1 as SGHTA and CDR2 as FQGNSA. The trim removed 1 base at V and 6 bases at J, leaving 8 bases unmatched. This CDR3 region has 16 residues. The CDR3 sequence: CASSLVAGTTANEQFF. The CDR3 coding sequence is TGTGCCAGCAGCTTAGTAGCGGGGACCACAGCCAATGAGCAGTTCTTC.

Here the CDR3 reads CASTPGGASAEKLFF. The CDR3 DNA reads TGTGCCAGCACCCCGGGCGGGGCGTCGGCTGAAAAACTGTTTTTT. The genes are TRBV9 and TRBJ1-4, with TRBD1 as a possible D gene (5 bases). This CDR3 has 15 residues. The V gene lost 6 bases and the J gene lost 7 bases, with 19 bases spanning the gap. Germline assignment: CDR1 SGDLS and CDR2 YYNGEE.

CDR3 loop: CASSTVGGDYLSNQPQHF. The CDR3 bases are TGTGCCAGTAGTACCGTGGGGGGAGATTACCTTAGCAATCAGCCCCAGCATTTT. This chain links TRBV19 with TRBJ1-5, with D possibly being TRBD1 (5 bases). The V end lost 4 bases, the J end lost 0 bases, and 19 bases lay between the germline ends. The germline V gene encodes CDR1 LNHDA and CDR2 SQIVND (reference sequence). The CDR3 is 18 amino acids.

This rearrangement joins TRBV28 to TRBJ2-7; D may be TRBD2 (6 bases). There are 14 residues in the CDR3. The V gene lost 3 bases and the J gene lost 3 bases, with 12 bases spanning the gap. The germline CDR1 and CDR2 sequences are MDHEN and SYDVKM. CDR3 in DNA: TGTGCCAGCAGTTTTGGGACTTACCACTACGAGCAGTACTTC. Its translation is CASSFGTYHYEQYF. Complete variable domain (other parts from reference TRBV28 and TRBJ2-7): DVKVTQSSRYLVKRTGEKVFLECVQDMDHENMFWYRQDPGLGLRLIYFSYDVKMKEKGDIPEGYSVSREKKERFSLILESASTNQTSMYLCASSFGTYHYEQYFGPGTRLTVT.

This clone was counted once. The DNA for the CDR3 is TGTGCCTGGAGTGTACAGGGCTTCTATAATTCACCCCTCCACTTT. Its protein product is CAWSVQGFYNSPLHF. The chain uses TRBV30 and TRBJ1-6, with TRBD1 as a possible D gene (6 bases). Germline V gene data show CDR1 as GTSNPN and CDR2 as SVGIG (reference sequence). Between the trimmed V and J ends, which lost 0 bases and 3 bases, there was a span of 9 bases. This CDR3 is 15 amino acids long.

The chain links TRBV27 to TRBJ1-5, with D perhaps TRBD1 (5 bases). Germline lookup yields CDR1 MNHEY and CDR2 SMNVEV (reference sequence). Trimming removed 4 bases at V and 4 bases at J, with 14 bases between. This CDR3 contains 15 residues. Here the CDR3 reads CASSSRARWNQPQHF. CDR3 in DNA: TGTGCCAGCAGTTCCAGGGCCCGTTGGAATCAGCCCCAGCATTTT.

The rearrangement joins TRBV2 to TRBJ2-1, with D perhaps TRBD2 (5 bases). V dropped 0 bases and J dropped 4 bases, with 10 bases sitting between them. Germline CDR1 is SNHLY and CDR2 is FYNNEI. The CDR3 runs to 15 residues. For the CDR3, the DNA is TGTGCCAGCAGTGAAGCGCCGAGGGTGTACAATGAGCAGTTCTTC. Translation: CASSEAPRVYNEQFF.

CDR3: CSVDLSGELFF. DNA of the CDR3: TGCAGCGTTGACTTATCTGGGGAGCTGTTTTTT. V and J are TRBV29-1 and TRBJ2-2, with no clear D. Germline CDR1 and CDR2: SQVTM and ANQGSEA. Trimming left V 3 bases short and J 8 bases short, with 7 bases between. The CDR3 is made up of 11 amino acids.

The V and J genes are TRBV9 and TRBJ2-6, with D tentatively TRBD1 (6 bases). CDR1 and CDR2 (germline): SGDLS, YYNGEE. V was pared by 7 bases and J by 2 bases, with 7 bases between. This CDR3 has 13 residues. CDR3 in DNA: TGTGCCAGCGGGGGCACTGGGGCCAACGTCCTGACTTTC. Its translation is CASGGTGANVLTF.